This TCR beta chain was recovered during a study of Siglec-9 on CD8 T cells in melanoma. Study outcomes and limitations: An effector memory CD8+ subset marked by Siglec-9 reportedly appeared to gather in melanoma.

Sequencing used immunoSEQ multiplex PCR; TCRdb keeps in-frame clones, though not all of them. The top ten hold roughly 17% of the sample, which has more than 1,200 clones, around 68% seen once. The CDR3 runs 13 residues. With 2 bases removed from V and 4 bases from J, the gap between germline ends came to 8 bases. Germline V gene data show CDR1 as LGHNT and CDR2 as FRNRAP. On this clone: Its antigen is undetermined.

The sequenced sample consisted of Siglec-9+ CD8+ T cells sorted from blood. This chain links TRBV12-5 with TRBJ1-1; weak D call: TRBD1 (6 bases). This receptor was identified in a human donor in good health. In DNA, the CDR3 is TGTGCTAGTGGTTTGCACAGGGTCACTGAAGCTTTCTTT. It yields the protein CASGLHRVTEAFF.